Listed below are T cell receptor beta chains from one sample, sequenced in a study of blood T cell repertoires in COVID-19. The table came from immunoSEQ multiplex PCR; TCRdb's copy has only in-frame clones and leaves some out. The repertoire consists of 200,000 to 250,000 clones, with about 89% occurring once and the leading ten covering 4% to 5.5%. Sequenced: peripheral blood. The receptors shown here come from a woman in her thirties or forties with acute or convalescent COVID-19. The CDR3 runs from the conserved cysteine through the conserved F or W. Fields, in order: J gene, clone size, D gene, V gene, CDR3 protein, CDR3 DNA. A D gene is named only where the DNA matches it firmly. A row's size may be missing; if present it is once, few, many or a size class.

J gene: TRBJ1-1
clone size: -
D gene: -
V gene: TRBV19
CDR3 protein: CASIARQDLNTEAFF
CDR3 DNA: TGTGCCAGTATCGCCCGACAGGACTTGAACACTGAAGCTTTCTTT

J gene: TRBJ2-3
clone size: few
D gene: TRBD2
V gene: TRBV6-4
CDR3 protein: CASSDSGGAADTQYF
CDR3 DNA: TGTGCCAGCAGTGACTCCGGGGGGGCGGCAGATACGCAGTATTTT

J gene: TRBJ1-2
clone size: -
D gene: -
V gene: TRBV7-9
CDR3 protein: CASSFWQQTRDGYTF
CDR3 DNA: TGTGCCAGCAGCTTTTGGCAGCAGACTCGGGATGGCTACACCTTC

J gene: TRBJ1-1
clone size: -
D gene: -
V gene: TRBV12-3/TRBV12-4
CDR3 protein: CASSSLLEAFF
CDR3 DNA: TGTGCCAGCAGTTCCCTCCTGGAAGCTTTCTTT

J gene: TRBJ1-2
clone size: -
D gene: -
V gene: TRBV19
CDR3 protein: CASSIAGWATSYTF
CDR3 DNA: TGTGCCAGTAGTATTGCGGGGTGGGCTACGAGCTACACCTTC

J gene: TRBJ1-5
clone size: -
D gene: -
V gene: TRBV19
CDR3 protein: CASKWDTSSFSNQPQHF
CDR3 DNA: TGTGCCAGTAAATGGGACACCAGTTCCTTTAGCAATCAGCCCCAGCATTTT

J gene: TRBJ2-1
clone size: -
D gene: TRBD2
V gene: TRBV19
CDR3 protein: CASSTLAGGPNNEQFF
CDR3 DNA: TGTGCCAGTAGTACCTTAGCGGGGGGCCCTAACAATGAGCAGTTCTTC

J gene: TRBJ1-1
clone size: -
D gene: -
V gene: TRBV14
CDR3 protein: CASSQVSGGTEAFF
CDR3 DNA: TGTGCCAGCAGCCAAGTGTCAGGTGGGACTGAAGCTTTCTTT

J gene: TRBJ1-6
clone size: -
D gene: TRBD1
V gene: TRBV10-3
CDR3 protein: CAISERQGASYNSPLHF
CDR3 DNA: TGTGCCATCAGTGAGAGGCAGGGGGCTTCCTATAATTCACCCCTCCACTTT

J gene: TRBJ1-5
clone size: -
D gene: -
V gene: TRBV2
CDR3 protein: CASREGSNQPQHF
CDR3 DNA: TGTGCCAGCAGAGAGGGTAGCAATCAGCCCCAGCATTTT

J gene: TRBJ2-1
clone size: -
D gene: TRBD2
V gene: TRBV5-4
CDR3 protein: CASNPDPGGSYNEQFF
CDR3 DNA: TGTGCCAGCAACCCTGACCCGGGGGGCTCCTACAATGAGCAGTTCTTC